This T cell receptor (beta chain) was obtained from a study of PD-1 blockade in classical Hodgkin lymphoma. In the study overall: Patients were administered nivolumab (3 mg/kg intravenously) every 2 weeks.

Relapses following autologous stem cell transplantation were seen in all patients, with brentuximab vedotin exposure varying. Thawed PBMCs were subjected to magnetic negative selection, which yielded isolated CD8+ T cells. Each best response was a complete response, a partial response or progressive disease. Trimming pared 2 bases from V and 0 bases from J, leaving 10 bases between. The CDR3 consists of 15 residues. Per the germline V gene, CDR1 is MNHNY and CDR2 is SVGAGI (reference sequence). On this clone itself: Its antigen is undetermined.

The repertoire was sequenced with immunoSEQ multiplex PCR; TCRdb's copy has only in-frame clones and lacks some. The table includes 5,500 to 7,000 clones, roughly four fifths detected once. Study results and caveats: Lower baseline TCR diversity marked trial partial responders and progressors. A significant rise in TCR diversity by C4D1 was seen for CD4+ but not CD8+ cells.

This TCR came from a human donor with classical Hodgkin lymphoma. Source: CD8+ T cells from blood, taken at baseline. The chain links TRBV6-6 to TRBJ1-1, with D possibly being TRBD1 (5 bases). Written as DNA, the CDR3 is TGTGCCAGCAGTTACGCGCAGGGAGTGAACACTGAAGCTTTCTTT. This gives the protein CASSYAQGVNTEAFF.